These 8 T cell receptor beta chains came from one sample sequenced in a study of identical twins. From the 5' RACE reads, TCRdb called clonotypes with MiXCR, one entry per CDR3 protein. The sample carries around 550,000 distinct CDR3 sequences, 15% recorded once. The sample was also reused in another study, on yellow fever vaccine responses in identical twins.

Source material: CD4+ T cells sorted from blood. The receptors come from a woman aged 18-29 years in good health.

The chain is built from TRBV3-1 and TRBJ1-4, with 9 bases aligning to TRBD1. Trimming took 11 bases from V and 8 from J; bases not matched to a gene: 15. This CDR3 is built from 15 residues. Germline loops: CDR1 LGHDT, CDR2 YNNKEL (reference sequence). Here the CDR3 reads CASSQVPGQGEKLFF. For the CDR3, the DNA is TGTGCCTCCAGCCAAGTCCCGGGACAGGGAGAAAAACTGTTTTTT.

As regards this clonotype: Its ends do not fully match the called genes, so a read error is possible. The V and J genes are TRBV6-2 or TRBV6-3 and TRBJ2-1; D is uncertain. This CDR3 spans 16 amino acids. The germline V gene encodes CDR1 MNHEY and CDR2 SVGEGT. The CDR3 nucleotides read TGTGCCAGCAGCCCCATTGGACGTAAATCCTACGATGAGCAGTTCTTC. It codes for CASSPIGRKSYDEQFF.

A few counts support this clonotype. This chain uses TRBV2 with TRBJ2-6; 8 bases agree with TRBD1. Per the germline V gene, CDR1 is SNHLY and CDR2 is FYNNEI. The J segment lost 0 bases and the V segment lost 8 bases, leaving 9 bases of the junction unmatched. The CDR3 has 17 residues. This CDR3 is CASLPGQVNSGANVLTF. CDR3 nucleotide sequence: TGTGCCAGCCTCCCGGGACAGGTGAACTCTGGGGCCAACGTCCTGACTTTC.

This clonotype was counted ten times or more. This chain links TRBV12-3 or TRBV12-4 with TRBJ1-1; no definite D call. Trimming stripped 1 base from V and 5 bases from J, with 8 bases between. This CDR3 spans 13 amino acids. The CDR3, as DNA: TGTGCCAGCAGTTTAGGGGGTTGGACTGAAGCTTTCTTT. Translating gives CASSLGGWTEAFF.

The chain employs TRBV28 and TRBJ2-5; D is perhaps TRBD1 or TRBD2 (6 bases each). This CDR3 has 14 residues. V lost 6 bases and J 5 bases, leaving 16 bases between the germline ends. Per the germline V gene, CDR1 is MDHEN and CDR2 is SYDVKM. The CDR3 here is CASSPIGGRETQYF. Here the CDR3 DNA reads TGTGCCAGCAGCCCGATTGGGGGGCGGGAGACCCAGTACTTC.

V is TRBV19 and J is TRBJ2-1, with TRBD2 matching over 10 bases. The germline CDR1 and CDR2 sequences are LNHDA and SQIVND (reference sequence). This CDR3 is 15 amino acids long. Trimming at V came to 4 bases and at J to 9 bases, leaving 9 bases not matched to a gene. The CDR3 sequence is CASSTPPGLATEQFF. The DNA for the CDR3 is TGTGCCAGTAGTACCCCTCCGGGACTAGCGACTGAGCAGTTCTTC.

V is TRBV6-2 or TRBV6-3 and J is TRBJ2-1; TRBD2 matches at 7 bases. The CDR3 runs 15 residues. CDR1 is MNHEY and CDR2 is SVGEGT in the germline V gene. J lost 4 bases, V lost 0 bases, and 3 bases had no gene match. CDR3 sequence reads: CASSYSLAAYNEQFF. DNA for the CDR3: TGTGCCAGCAGTTACTCCCTAGCGGCATACAATGAGCAGTTCTTC.

This clonotype was counted at least ten times. V usage is TRBV9 and J usage is TRBJ2-1, with 13 bases matching TRBD2. This CDR3 is 15 amino acids long. The germline gives CDR1 SGDLS, CDR2 YYNGEE. V was clipped by 4 bases and J by 7 bases; unmatched bases: 5. CDR3 amino acids: CASSQGLAGTNEQFF. CDR3 sequence (DNA): TGTGCCAGCAGCCAGGGACTAGCGGGAACGAATGAGCAGTTCTTC.